Listed below are T cell receptor beta chains from one sample, sequenced in a study of blood T cells in healthy people across ages. TCRdb re-called the 5' RACE reads through MiXCR, storing one row per CDR3 protein. This table holds about 1.5 million distinct CDR3 sequences, approximately 43% found once. The sequencing sample was made of blood. The receptors were sampled from a young woman in good health. CDR3s include the opening cysteine and the closing phenylalanine or tryptophan. A D gene is named only where the DNA matches it firmly. Only part of the rows carry a size: once, few, many, or a class if the clone is expanded.

J,size,D,V,DNA,CDR3
TRBJ1-2,-,-,TRBV2,TGTGCCAGGGTCCGGGAAGCTGTCACTTCTCACTATGGCTACACCTTC,CARVREAVTSHYGYTF
TRBJ2-5,-,TRBD2,TRBV7-9,TGTGCCAGCAGCTTTACAAGCGGGGCGGAGACCCAGTACTTC,CASSFTSGAETQYF
TRBJ1-2,many,-,TRBV12-3/TRBV12-4,TGTGCCAGCAGCTTTGGGTTTAACTATGGCTACACCTTC,CASSFGFNYGYTF
TRBJ2-7,few,-,TRBV20-1,TGCAGTGCTAGTATCGACGTAGAGCAGTACTTC,CSASIDVEQYF
TRBJ1-2,-,-,TRBV3-1,TGTGCCAGCAGCCAGGCAGGGACTAACTATGGCTACACCTTC,CASSQAGTNYGYTF
TRBJ1-4,-,-,TRBV15,TGTGCCACCAGCAGGGCAGCTAATGAAAAACTGTTTTTT,CATSRAANEKLFF
TRBJ2-5,-,-,TRBV20-1,TGCAGTGCTAGACTGCCGGGACATCACCAAGAGACCCAGTACTTC,CSARLPGHHQETQYF
TRBJ2-7,many,TRBD2,TRBV12-3/TRBV12-4,TGTGCCAGCAGCTTGTTAGCGGGGGGTGACGAGCAGTACTTC,CASSLLAGGDEQYF
TRBJ1-1,-,-,TRBV7-6,TGTGCCAGCAGCTTCAGGGATAGGGGGAACACTGAAGCTTTCTTT,CASSFRDRGNTEAFF
TRBJ1-2,few,-,TRBV3-1,TGTGCCAGCAGCCAAGATGCGGCCAGGGGCTATGGCTACACCTTC,CASSQDAARGYGYTF
TRBJ2-2,-,TRBD1,TRBV4-3,TGCGCCAGCAGCTTAGCCGGGACAGGGACCGGGGAGCTGTTTTTT,CASSLAGTGTGELFF
TRBJ2-1,-,-,TRBV7-8,TGTGCCAGCAGCCGTCCAAGAGCGAAGTTCGATGAGCAGTTCTTC,CASSRPRAKFDEQFF